The 30 T cell receptor beta chains below were found in one sample sequenced in a study of shared clonotypes between healthy human individuals. The protocol was immunoSEQ multiplex PCR, while the TCRdb copy is restricted to in-frame clones and leaves out a portion. The sample has millions of clones; 93% are singletons. The material sequenced was naive CD4+ T cells from PBMCs. Subset given: CD45RA+ positively selected. The receptors derive from a man younger than 30 in good health. Some clones in this sample may be carry-over from other donors' samples.

The genes are TRBV28 and TRBJ2-4, with a weak D call TRBD2 (6 bases). V dropped 1 base and J dropped 6 bases, with 19 bases sitting between them. The V gene's germline CDR1 is MDHEN and CDR2 SYDVKM. CDR3 length: 17 amino acids. The CDR3 sequence: CASSLFAGRSGGNIQYF. The CDR3 nucleotides are TGTGCCAGCAGTTTATTCGCCGGGAGAAGCGGAGGAAACATTCAGTACTTC.

This chain links TRBV30 with TRBJ2-5, with 8 bases identical to TRBD2. In germline, CDR1 is GTSNPN, CDR2 SVGIG (reference sequence). With V trimmed by 2 bases and J by 2 bases, 4 bases remained unmatched. The CDR3 is 14 amino acids. CDR3: CAWSRLASQETQYF. The CDR3 bases are TGTGCCTGGAGTAGACTAGCGAGTCAAGAGACCCAGTACTTC.

The gene calls are TRBV6-1 and TRBJ2-5; 12 positions agree with TRBD2. V was clipped by 3 bases and J by 7 bases; unmatched bases: 6. The CDR3 covers 15 residues. Germline V gives CDR1 MNHNS, CDR2 SASEGT. The CDR3 region has the DNA TGTGCCAGCAGTGATCCTAGCGGGAGGGTAAGGACCCAGTACTTC. It encodes CASSDPSGRVRTQYF.

The chain employs TRBV28 and TRBJ2-2, with D perhaps matching TRBD2 (6 bases). This CDR3 comprises 16 residues. With 6 bases removed from V and 1 base from J, the gap between germline ends came to 15 bases. From germline, CDR1 is MDHEN and CDR2 SYDVKM. Written as DNA, the CDR3 is TGTGCCAGCAGACGCGCGGGACGGGGGAACACCGGGGAGCTGTTTTTT. Translating gives CASRRAGRGNTGELFF.

The chain employs TRBV27 and TRBJ2-7; TRBD2 might be the D (6 bases). Germline CDR1 is MNHEY and CDR2 is SMNVEV (reference sequence). The CDR3 is 13 residues long. With 5 bases removed from V and 1 base from J, the gap between germline ends came to 9 bases. CDR3 amino acids: CASSTRGSYEQYF. DNA for the CDR3: TGTGCCAGCAGTACGCGGGGTTCCTACGAGCAGTACTTC.

The chain combines TRBV30 with TRBJ2-4; 9 positions agree with TRBD2. This CDR3 has 17 residues. Germline CDR1 reads GTSNPN; CDR2 reads SVGIG (reference sequence). With V trimmed by 5 bases and J by 0 bases, 11 bases remained unmatched. The CDR3 sequence is CAWEGVSGRGAKNIQYF. The CDR3 nucleotides read TGTGCCTGGGAGGGGGTTAGCGGGAGAGGAGCCAAAAACATTCAGTACTTC.

V usage is TRBV6-1 and J usage is TRBJ2-5, with D maybe TRBD1 (6 bases). V was cut by 11 bases and J by 2 bases, with 15 bases left in between. CDR3 length: 13 amino acids. Germline CDR1 reads MNHNS; CDR2 reads SASEGT. The CDR3 DNA follows: TGTGCCGGAGCTCAGGGGTCTCAAGAGACCCAGTACTTC. Protein sequence: CAGAQGSQETQYF.

This chain uses TRBV15 with TRBJ2-3; no clear D. The germline V gene has CDR1 LNHNV and CDR2 YYDKDF (reference sequence). The V end lost 7 bases, the J end lost 0 bases, and 11 bases lay between the germline ends. This CDR3 is built from 14 residues. CDR3 loop: CATKEQPSTDTQYF. CDR3 coding DNA: TGTGCCACCAAGGAACAGCCTAGCACAGATACGCAGTATTTT.

The chain couples TRBV19 to TRBJ2-3; 11 nucleotides align to TRBD1. The CDR3 sequence is 15 residues long. V lost 5 bases and J lost 4; bases outside the gene matches: 5. Germline V gives CDR1 LNHDA, CDR2 SQIVND (reference sequence). DNA of the CDR3: TGTGCCAGTAGTCCAGGACAGGGGGCCTCAGATACGCAGTATTTT. It yields the protein CASSPGQGASDTQYF.

The chain couples TRBV7-2 to TRBJ1-2; a weak D match, TRBD1 (6 bases). The CDR3 is made up of 13 amino acids. CDR1 and CDR2 from the germline V gene are SGHTA and FQGNSA. The V gene lost 5 bases and the J gene lost 5 bases, with 12 bases spanning the gap. For the CDR3, the DNA is TGTGCCAGCAGCCTCGGACAGAAGTATGGCTACACCTTC. Amino acids: CASSLGQKYGYTF. Using reference TRBV7-2 and TRBJ1-2 for the parts outside the CDR3, the full variable domain is GAGVSQSPSNKVTEKGKDVELRCDPISGHTALYWYRQSLGQGLEFLIYFQGNSAPDKSGLPSDRFSAERTGGSVSTLTIQRTQQEDSAVYLCASSLGQKYGYTFGSGTRLTVV.

V gene TRBV5-4 combines with J gene TRBJ2-2; D possibly uses TRBD1 or TRBD2 (7 bases each). The CDR3 extends over 15 amino acids. Germline values: CDR1 SGHNT, CDR2 YYREEE (reference sequence). V lost 1 base to trimming and J lost 3 bases, with 10 bases between them. The chain's CDR3 is CASSLPGGDTGELFF. CDR3 nucleotide sequence: TGTGCCAGCAGCTTGCCAGGGGGGGACACCGGGGAGCTGTTTTTT.

About this clone: Other DNA sequences in the sample encode the same CDR3. The chain combines TRBV28 with TRBJ1-2; 9 positions agree with TRBD1. The ends lost 4 bases at V and 5 bases at J; junction bases unmatched: 5. The CDR3 consists of 14 residues. Germline CDR1 reads MDHEN; CDR2 reads SYDVKM. The chain's CDR3 is CASSSGTGPYGYTF. The CDR3, as DNA: TGTGCCAGCAGTTCCGGGACAGGGCCTTATGGCTACACCTTC.

V usage is TRBV7-8 and J usage is TRBJ1-2; TRBD1 is a possible D gene (5 bases). The ends were cut back, 5 bases at V and 2 bases at J, with 9 bases in the middle. CDR3 size: 13 residues. CDR1 is SGHVS, CDR2 FQNEAQ, per germline. In nucleotides, the CDR3 is TGTGCCAGCAGCCCGGGGACGAACTATGGCTACACCTTC. This translates into CASSPGTNYGYTF.

The chain employs TRBV5-4 and TRBJ2-5; D is unclear. In germline, CDR1 is SGHNT, CDR2 YYREEE (reference sequence). Trimming took off 4 bases at V and 2 bases at J, with 12 bases between the two ends. This CDR3 spans 14 amino acids. CDR3 in amino acids: CASSDPSLQETQYF. In DNA, the CDR3 is TGTGCCAGCAGCGACCCGTCATTACAAGAGACCCAGTACTTC.

This clone came up once. The V gene is TRBV19, the J gene TRBJ2-5; maybe TRBD1 (5 bases). Per germline, CDR1 LNHDA and CDR2 SQIVND (reference sequence). Trimming cost V 6 bases and J 5 bases, with 16 bases left between them. The CDR3 loop spans 14 amino acids. CDR3 sequence reads: CASSREGPRETQYF. In nucleotides, the CDR3 is TGTGCCAGTAGCAGGGAAGGGCCACGGGAGACCCAGTACTTC.

The chain combines TRBV4-1 with TRBJ1-5; TRBD1 matches 8 bases. The CDR3 runs to 16 residues. CDR1 is MGHRA, CDR2 YSYEKL, per germline. J lost 2 bases, V lost 8 bases, and 11 bases had no gene match. The CDR3 sequence: CASGQGGGVGNQPQHF. The CDR3 DNA sequence: TGCGCCAGCGGACAGGGAGGAGGAGTCGGCAATCAGCCCCAGCATTTT.

The rearrangement uses TRBV6-5 and TRBJ2-7; D possibly uses TRBD1 or TRBD2 (5 bases each). Trimming left V 0 bases short and J 9 bases short, with 12 bases between. The length of the CDR3 is 13 residues. CDR1 and CDR2 from the germline V gene are MNHEY and SVGAGI. CDR3 loop: CASSYSVGTTQYF. In DNA, the CDR3 is TGTGCCAGCAGTTACTCCGTGGGGACCACGCAGTACTTC.

The chain recombines TRBV18 with TRBJ2-1, with 7 bases lining up with TRBD2. CDR1 is KGHSH, CDR2 LQKENI, per germline. This CDR3 spans 19 amino acids. Trimming cost V 0 bases and J 1 base; bases outside gene matches: 12. The CDR3 DNA reads as TGTGCCAGCTCACCACCGTTCCTAGCGGACTACCTTTCCTACAATGAGCAGTTCTTC. This encodes CASSPPFLADYLSYNEQFF.

The rearrangement joins TRBV27 to TRBJ1-4; 7 bases fit TRBD1. CDR1 and CDR2 from the germline V gene are MNHEY and SMNVEV (reference sequence). The CDR3 totals 15 residues. Trimming removed 0 bases from V and 8 bases from J; junction bases left unmatched: 6. CDR3 in amino acids: CASSLSETGLEKLFF. The DNA for the CDR3 is TGTGCCAGCAGTTTATCGGAGACAGGGCTCGAAAAACTGTTTTTT. Full variable domain (outside the CDR3, taken from reference TRBV27 and TRBJ1-4): EAQVTQNPRYLITVTGKKLTVTCSQNMNHEYMSWYRQDPGLGLRQIYYSMNVEVTDKGDVPEGYKVSRKEKRNFPLILESPSPNQTSLYFCASSLSETGLEKLFFGSGTQLSVL.

This clone was observed a handful of times. A read error may explain this, as a much larger clone is one base away. Other DNA sequences in the same sample also yield this CDR3. The rearrangement joins TRBV28 to TRBJ2-5, with no clear D. The CDR3 extends over 10 amino acids. In germline, CDR1 is MDHEN, CDR2 SYDVKM. Deletions cut 5 bases from V and 2 bases from J, with 0 bases between. The CDR3 sequence is CASSQETQYF. CDR3 DNA sequence: TGTGCCAGCAGTCAAGAGACCCAGTACTTC. The full variable domain, with the rest looked up from reference TRBV28 and TRBJ2-5, is DVKVTQSSRYLVKRTGEKVFLECVQDMDHENMFWYRQDPGLGLRLIYFSYDVKMKEKGDIPEGYSVSREKKERFSLILESASTNQTSMYLCASSQETQYFGPGTRLLVL.

The CDR3: CASSPGRVGTEAFF. The CDR3 nucleotides read TGTGCCAGCTCACCGGGCAGGGTTGGTACTGAAGCTTTCTTT. The chain links TRBV18 to TRBJ1-1; possible D gene TRBD1, 5 bases. Germline V gives CDR1 KGHSH, CDR2 LQKENI. Trimming took 3 bases from V and 5 from J, leaving 13 bases between them. The CDR3 length is 14 residues. The variable domain in full, with the rest retrieved from reference TRBV18 and TRBJ1-1, is NAGVMQNPRHLVRRRGQEARLRCSPMKGHSHVYWYRQLPEEGLKFMVYLQKENIIDESGMPKERFSAEFPKEGPSILRIQQVVRGDSAAYFCASSPGRVGTEAFFGQGTRLTVV.

Here the CDR3 reads CATQGSLNTEAFF. CDR3 bases: TGTGCCACCCAGGGAAGCCTAAACACTGAAGCTTTCTTT. The chain links TRBV5-5 to TRBJ1-1; D might be TRBD1 (5 bases). The CDR3 is 13 residues long. Trimming took 9 bases from V and 2 from J, leaving 14 bases between them. Looked up from germline, CDR1 is SGHKS and CDR2 is YYEKEE (reference sequence).

The V call is TRBV10-3, the J call TRBJ1-5; a weak D match, TRBD1 (5 bases). Trimming cost V 6 bases and J 4 bases, with 7 bases left between them. Germline-derived CDR1 and CDR2 are ENHRY and SYGVKD. The CDR3 runs to 12 residues. The CDR3 DNA is TGTGCCATCAGGGGGCCGAATCAGCCCCAGCATTTT. It is translated as CAIRGPNQPQHF.

For this clone: Other DNA sequences in this sample translate to the same CDR3. The CDR3 bases are TGCGCCAGCAGCCCACGGACGGGGGGAGAGACCCAGTACTTC. Amino acid sequence: CASSPRTGGETQYF. This chain links TRBV5-1 with TRBJ2-5; 7 bases agree with TRBD2. CDR1 is SGHRS and CDR2 is YFSETQ in the germline V gene. The V segment lost 4 bases and the J segment 4 bases; nucleotides outside the gene matches: 7. This CDR3 comprises 14 residues.

The sample holds a few counts of this clone. This sequence joins TRBV18 and TRBJ1-5, with 9 bases aligning to TRBD1. The CDR3 totals 15 residues. The germline V gene has CDR1 KGHSH and CDR2 LQKENI. Trimming cost V 2 bases and J 7 bases; bases outside gene matches: 6. CDR3 nucleotides: TGTGCCAGCTCACCAACGGGACAGGGAGACCAGCCCCAGCATTTT. Translation: CASSPTGQGDQPQHF.

V gene TRBV11-1 combines with J gene TRBJ2-2; no clear D. Germline CDR1 reads SGHAT; CDR2 reads FQDESV (reference sequence). The V end lost 6 bases, the J end lost 1 base, and 6 bases lay between the germline ends. The CDR3 extends over 13 amino acids. This CDR3 is CASRGKNTGELFF. In DNA form, the CDR3 reads TGTGCCAGCAGAGGAAAGAACACCGGGGAGCTGTTTTTT.

The chain employs TRBV4-2 and TRBJ1-5; TRBD1 is a possible D gene (6 bases). The germline V gene has CDR1 LGHNA and CDR2 YNFKEQ. This CDR3 has 15 amino acids. The ends were cut back, 1 base at V and 5 bases at J, with 12 bases in the middle. CDR3 nucleotides: TGTGCCAGCAGCCAAGGTGGGGAGGGGGATCAGCCCCAGCATTTT. It yields the protein CASSQGGEGDQPQHF.

The chain combines TRBV28 with TRBJ2-1, with a weak D call TRBD1 (6 bases). V lost 1 base, J lost 12 bases, and 19 bases lay in between. The CDR3 has 15 residues. Germline CDR1 reads MDHEN; CDR2 reads SYDVKM. CDR3 sequence: CASSLSFLDSRWQFF. The CDR3 DNA is TGTGCCAGCAGTTTATCGTTCTTGGACAGCCGTTGGCAGTTCTTC.

The chain recombines TRBV10-3 with TRBJ2-3, with TRBD2 matching over 11 bases. This CDR3 has 15 amino acids. CDR1 is ENHRY, CDR2 SYGVKD, per germline. The V gene end was trimmed by 6 bases and the J gene end by 4 bases; junction bases not matched to a gene: 6. CDR3 amino acids: CAIRPPGLAADTQYF. The CDR3 DNA reads as TGTGCCATCAGACCACCGGGACTAGCGGCAGATACGCAGTATTTT.

V usage is TRBV7-3 and J usage is TRBJ2-1; possibly TRBD2 for D (6 bases). The CDR3 has 17 residues. The V end was cut by 5 bases, the J end by 4 bases, with 21 bases between. Per the germline V gene, CDR1 is SGHTA and CDR2 is FQGTGA. The CDR3 spells CASSPRGLASGYNEQFF. The CDR3 DNA sequence: TGTGCCAGCAGCCCAAGGGGTCTAGCGTCCGGGTACAATGAGCAGTTCTTC.